This T cell receptor (beta chain) was captured by sequencing in a study of beta chain features in type 1 diabetes. Study-level results: All four CD4+ subsets of Type 1 diabetes patients contained TCRB CDR3s that were moderately but significantly shorter. When VDJ junctions were examined, type 1 diabetes patients showed fewer insertions and more deletions.

This clone has just a few counts. No antigen is known for it. CD45RO/CCR7/CD25/CD127/CD95/CD27 staining was used to isolate CD4+ naive, central memory, regulatory and stem cell-like memory cells by sorting. This CDR3 region has 15 residues. The V end was cut by 7 bases, the J end by 1 base, with 16 bases between. The germline CDR1 and CDR2 sequences are LNHNV and YYDKDF (reference sequence). cDNA synthesis used the whole RNA isolate, giving expressed TCRB sequences. Sequencing used immunoSEQ multiplex PCR; TCRdb keeps in-frame clones, though not all of them. Of about 700,000 clones listed, around an eighth were seen once; the top ten hold less than 0.025%.

This chain links TRBV15 with TRBJ1-1; TRBD1 might be the D (6 bases). This clonotype was sampled from a man younger than 35 with type 1 diabetes. The specimen was naive CD4+ T cells from blood. The CDR3, as DNA: TGTGCCACCAACAGGGTGGTTTTTTCGAACACTGAAGCTTTCTTT. As protein: CATNRVVFSNTEAFF.